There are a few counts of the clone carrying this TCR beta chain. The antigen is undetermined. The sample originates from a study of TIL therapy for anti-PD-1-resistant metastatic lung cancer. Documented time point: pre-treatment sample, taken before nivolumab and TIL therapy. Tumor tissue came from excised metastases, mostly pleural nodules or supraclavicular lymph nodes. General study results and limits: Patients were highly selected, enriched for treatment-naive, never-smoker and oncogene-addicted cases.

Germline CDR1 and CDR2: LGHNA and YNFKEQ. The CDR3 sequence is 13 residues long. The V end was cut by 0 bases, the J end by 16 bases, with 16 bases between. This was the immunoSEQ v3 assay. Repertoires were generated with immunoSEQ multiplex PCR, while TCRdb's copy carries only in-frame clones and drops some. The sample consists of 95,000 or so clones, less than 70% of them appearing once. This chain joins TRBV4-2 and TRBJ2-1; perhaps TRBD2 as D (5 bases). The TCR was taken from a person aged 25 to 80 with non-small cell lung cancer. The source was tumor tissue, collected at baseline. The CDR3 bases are TGTGCCAGCAGCCAAGATGTGGCCGGAGGCCCCTTCTTC. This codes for CASSQDVAGGPFF.